The T cell receptor (beta chain) described here comes from a study of blood T cell repertoires in COVID-19. Study in general: Donors in the United States, Italy and Spain gave samples during acute or convalescent COVID-19.

Germline V lookup: CDR1 MNHNY, CDR2 SVGAGI (reference sequence). Trimming took 5 bases from V and 4 from J; bases not matched to a gene: 8. CDR3 size: 15 residues. As originally analysed: Amplification of reference gene primers provided the estimated nucleated cell counts. This table comes from immunoSEQ multiplex PCR, and its TCRdb copy is limited to in-frame clones, with some not included. That table furnishes V, J and clone size, whereas the DNA furnished D and trimming. This table has some 75,000 clones, approximately 90% appearing once. The clonotype comes from a man aged 55-75 years with acute or convalescent COVID-19. The V call is TRBV6-6, the J call TRBJ2-1; 7 nucleotides match TRBD1. The source material was peripheral blood. This chain's CDR3 is CASSLYRGPYNEQFF. The DNA for the CDR3 is TGTGCCAGCAGTCTCTACAGGGGCCCTTACAATGAGCAGTTCTTC.